This T cell receptor (beta chain) was observed in a study of shared clonotypes between healthy human individuals. Study conclusions and caveats: Estimated richness was generally greater in naive than memory subsets. It was anticipated that sequencing depth would influence how many clonotypes donors shared.

Deep was the level used in running the assay. For every subset, genomic DNA was evenly distributed across several immunoSEQ plates. Generated by immunoSEQ multiplex PCR, the TCRdb table keeps only in-frame clones and is missing some. This table holds 2 million to 2.5 million clones, approximately 95% found once. The CDR3 loop spans 16 amino acids. Germline V gene lookup returns CDR1 SEHNR and CDR2 FQNEAQ (reference sequence). A word on this clone: Its antigen remains unidentified. One end of the junction varies from germline; a read error may be responsible.

The source material was naive CD4+ T cells from PBMCs. Sample subset: CD45RA+ positively selected. This sequence joins TRBV7-9 and TRBJ2-1, with a weak D call TRBD2 (7 bases). This receptor was identified in a man between 18 and 29 years old in good health. Some clones in this sample may be carry-over from other donors' samples. CDR3 sequence reads: CASSLPGGPAELVRVF. As DNA, the CDR3 is TGTGCCAGCAGCTTACCCGGGGGGCCCGCCGAGTTAGTAAGGGTCTTC.